The 21 T cell receptor beta chains below come from one sample, sequenced in a study of T cell responses to AZD1222 COVID-19 vaccine. Profiled with immunoSEQ multiplex PCR; TCRdb holds only in-frame clones, not every one. The data hold 150,000 to 200,000 clones, with 85% to 95% observed a single time. The source was peripheral blood, collected on day 0 of AZD1222 vaccination. Receptor source: an adult in good health.

Only one count was recorded for this clone. The chain joins TRBV6-5 to TRBJ2-7; D remains unclear. V lost 6 bases, J lost 5 bases, and 8 bases lay in between. This CDR3 has 11 amino acids. Germline values: CDR1 MNHEY, CDR2 SVGAGI. The CDR3 sequence is CASSRRDEQYF. DNA for the CDR3: TGTGCCAGCAGCCGCCGGGACGAGCAGTACTTC.

The rearrangement joins TRBV3-1 (or the pseudogene TRBV3-2) to TRBJ2-7; D possibly corresponds to TRBD1 (5 bases). V lost 6 bases to trimming and J lost 3 bases, with 15 bases between them. Per germline, CDR1 LGHDT and CDR2 YNNKEL (reference sequence). This CDR3 is 14 amino acids long. CDR3 sequence reads: CASSPSWGYYEQYF. The DNA for the CDR3 is TGTGCCAGCAGTCCGTCTTGGGGCTACTACGAGCAGTACTTC.

V is TRBV11-3 and J is TRBJ1-1; unclear D gene. The CDR3 contains 13 residues. In germline, CDR1 is SGHNT, CDR2 YENEEA. Trimming took off 5 bases at V and 3 bases at J, with 10 bases between the two ends. Here the CDR3 DNA reads TGTGCCAGCAGCGTTGCGGAAGACACTGAAGCTTTCTTT. Protein product: CASSVAEDTEAFF.

The rearrangement links TRBV5-1 to TRBJ1-6; TRBD1 agrees at 10 bases. This CDR3 is built from 17 residues. CDR1 is SGHRS and CDR2 is YFSETQ in the germline V gene. Trimming cost V 4 bases and J 11 bases; bases outside gene matches: 15. The DNA of the CDR3 is TGCGCCAGCAGCACCCGGACAGGGGGACCTTTTAGTGCACCCCTCCACTTT. As protein: CASSTRTGGPFSAPLHF.

The rearrangement joins TRBV7-9 to TRBJ1-5; D unresolved. The germline V and J ends were trimmed by 4 bases and 3 bases, with 10 bases remaining between them. There are 14 residues in the CDR3. Germline assignment: CDR1 SEHNR and CDR2 FQNEAQ (reference sequence). CDR3 sequence: CASSSISDNQPQHF. For the CDR3, the DNA is TGTGCCAGCAGCTCAATCAGTGACAATCAGCCCCAGCATTTT. The full variable domain, its missing parts supplied by reference TRBV7-9 and TRBJ1-5, is DTGVSQNPRHKITKRGQNVTFRCDPISEHNRLYWYRQTLGQGPEFLTYFQNEAQLEKSRLLSDRFSAERPKGSFSTLEIQRTEQGDSAMYLCASSSISDNQPQHFGDGTRLSIL.

The chain recombines TRBV6-6 with TRBJ2-2, with 9 bases that match TRBD2. The CDR3 has 14 amino acids. The germline gives CDR1 MNHNY, CDR2 SVGAGI (reference sequence). V trimming: 5 bases; J trimming: 6 bases; junction bases outside the gene matches: 4. CDR3 sequence (DNA): TGTGCCAGCAGTCTGCGGGGGGGCGCCGGGGAGCTGTTTTTT. Translating it yields CASSLRGGAGELFF.

The rearrangement links TRBV6-5 to TRBJ1-2; no definite D call. Trimming took off 8 bases at V and 0 bases at J, with 10 bases between the two ends. There are 13 residues in the CDR3. The germline V gene encodes CDR1 MNHEY and CDR2 SVGAGI. The CDR3 spells CASLDRTNYGYTF. CDR3 DNA sequence: TGTGCCAGCTTGGACCGAACTAACTATGGCTACACCTTC.

This clone has a handful of counts. The rearrangement joins TRBV15 to TRBJ1-2; D remains ambiguous. Germline CDR1 LNHNV, CDR2 YYDKDF (reference sequence). CDR3 length equals 14 residues. Trimming left V 1 base short and J 6 bases short, with 12 bases between. The CDR3 reads CATSRGQQPHGYTF. CDR3 DNA sequence: TGTGCCACCAGCAGAGGTCAACAGCCACATGGCTACACCTTC.

The rearrangement links TRBV18 to TRBJ1-1; no clear D gene. The CDR3 runs to 17 residues. Germline V gene lookup returns CDR1 KGHSH and CDR2 LQKENI. The V end was cut by 3 bases, the J end by 4 bases, with 21 bases between. As DNA, the CDR3 is TGTGCCAGCTCACCTCCCTCGCTGGAGGCCTCGGGCACTGAAGCTTTCTTT. As protein: CASSPPSLEASGTEAFF.

This rearrangement joins TRBV28 to TRBJ1-2; D is ambiguous. The CDR3 has 14 amino acids. From germline, CDR1 is MDHEN and CDR2 SYDVKM. V lost 3 bases, J lost 8 bases, and 16 bases lay in between. CDR3 in amino acids: CASSFARGPGGYTF. CDR3 nucleotides: TGTGCCAGCAGTTTCGCGAGAGGGCCGGGCGGCTACACCTTC.

The chain joins TRBV7-7 to TRBJ2-2, with 7 nucleotides matching TRBD2. This CDR3 has 15 amino acids. After removal of 2 bases from V and 6 bases from J, the junction contained 6 bases not matched to a gene. Germline loops: CDR1 SSHAT, CDR2 FNYEAQ (reference sequence). The CDR3 protein is CASSLKWGGPGELFF. CDR3 coding DNA: TGTGCCAGCAGCTTAAAGTGGGGGGGACCCGGGGAGCTGTTTTTT.

V is TRBV6-5 and J is TRBJ2-7; the D gene is possibly TRBD1 (6 bases). V was shortened by 9 bases and J by 6 bases, with 12 bases between the two germline ends. CDR1 and CDR2 from the germline V gene are MNHEY and SVGAGI. The CDR3 runs 11 residues. CDR3 DNA sequence: TGTGCCAGTGCAGGGGTTGGCGAGCAGTACTTC. Translating gives CASAGVGEQYF.

A single count supports this clone. The V gene is TRBV15, the J gene TRBJ2-5; unclear D gene. With 0 bases removed from V and 2 bases from J, the gap between germline ends came to 7 bases. This CDR3 has 14 amino acids. Germline V gene data show CDR1 as LNHNV and CDR2 as YYDKDF (reference sequence). CDR3 residues: CATSREGSQETQYF. CDR3 sequence (DNA): TGTGCCACCAGCAGAGAAGGCTCGCAAGAGACCCAGTACTTC.

The CDR3, as DNA: TGTGCCAGCAGCCAAGAACTAGCGGGGGGGTCTGAGACCCAGTACTTC. This encodes CASSQELAGGSETQYF. The V and J genes are TRBV3-1 (or the pseudogene TRBV3-2) and TRBJ2-5, with 13 bases fitting TRBD2. V lost 0 bases, J lost 5 bases, and 3 bases stayed unmatched. Germline V gene data show CDR1 as LGHDT and CDR2 as YNNKEL (reference sequence). This CDR3 is built from 16 residues.

The J gene is TRBJ1-1, the V gene TRBV6-1; the match to TRBD1 covers 10 bases. The J segment lost 9 bases and the V segment lost 0 bases, leaving 4 bases of the junction unmatched. Per germline, CDR1 MNHNS and CDR2 SASEGT. This CDR3 contains 14 residues. CDR3 nucleotides: TGTGCCAGCAGTGAAGCTGGGACAGGGGAAAAAGCTTTCTTT. This encodes CASSEAGTGEKAFF.

The chain couples TRBV6-5 to TRBJ2-3; TRBD2 aligns across 8 bases. Trimming at V came to 5 bases and at J to 4 bases, leaving 8 bases not matched to a gene. Germline loops: CDR1 MNHEY, CDR2 SVGAGI. The CDR3 is made up of 15 amino acids. This chain's CDR3 is CASSPEAGVADTQYF. The CDR3 coding sequence is TGTGCCAGCAGTCCAGAAGCGGGGGTCGCAGATACGCAGTATTTT.

The genes are TRBV18 and TRBJ2-5, with TRBD1 matching over 9 bases. There are 17 residues in the CDR3. The germline gives CDR1 KGHSH, CDR2 LQKENI. The trim removed 5 bases at V and 1 base at J, leaving 11 bases unmatched. The CDR3 nucleotides read TGTGCCAGCTCATTCCTTCCGGGACAGGGAACCCAAGAGACCCAGTACTTC. This gives the protein CASSFLPGQGTQETQYF.

The V gene is TRBV30, the J gene TRBJ1-2, with 9 positions matching TRBD1. The CDR3 runs to 14 residues. From germline, CDR1 is GTSNPN and CDR2 SVGIG (reference sequence). The V and J ends lost 3 bases and 8 bases, in that order; junction bases with no gene match: 10. CDR3: CAWSSPGTGRGYTF. The CDR3 nucleotides read TGTGCCTGGAGCTCCCCCGGGACAGGGAGAGGCTACACCTTC. The whole variable domain, remainder taken from reference TRBV30 and TRBJ1-2, is SQTIHQWPATLVQPVGSPLSLECTVEGTSNPNLYWYRQAAGRGLQLLFYSVGIGQISSEVPQNLSASRPQDRQFILSSKKLLLSDSGFYLCAWSSPGTGRGYTFGSGTRLTVV.

The chain has TRBV7-6 and TRBJ1-1, with TRBD1 matching 8 bases. The CDR3 covers 15 residues. With V trimmed by 4 bases and J by 1 base, 5 bases remained unmatched. Germline CDR1 SGHVS, CDR2 FNYEAQ. CDR3 loop: CASSSPRGRNTEAFF. In DNA, the CDR3 is TGTGCCAGCAGCTCACCCAGGGGGCGGAACACTGAAGCTTTCTTT.

This chain links TRBV4-1 with TRBJ1-4; D is unresolved. This CDR3 contains 13 residues. V lost 1 base, J lost 5 bases, and 5 bases lay in between. Germline V gives CDR1 MGHRA, CDR2 YSYEKL. The CDR3 reads CASSQVLNEKLFF. Written as DNA, the CDR3 is TGCGCCAGCAGCCAAGTCTTGAATGAAAAACTGTTTTTT.

This chain connects TRBV11-2 to TRBJ1-1; D unclear. Looked up from germline, CDR1 is SGHAT and CDR2 is FQNNGV. The CDR3 contains 12 residues. V dropped 3 bases and J dropped 1 base, with 3 bases sitting between them. CDR3 DNA sequence: TGTGCCAGCAGCTTCCAGAACACTGAAGCTTTCTTT. It encodes CASSFQNTEAFF.